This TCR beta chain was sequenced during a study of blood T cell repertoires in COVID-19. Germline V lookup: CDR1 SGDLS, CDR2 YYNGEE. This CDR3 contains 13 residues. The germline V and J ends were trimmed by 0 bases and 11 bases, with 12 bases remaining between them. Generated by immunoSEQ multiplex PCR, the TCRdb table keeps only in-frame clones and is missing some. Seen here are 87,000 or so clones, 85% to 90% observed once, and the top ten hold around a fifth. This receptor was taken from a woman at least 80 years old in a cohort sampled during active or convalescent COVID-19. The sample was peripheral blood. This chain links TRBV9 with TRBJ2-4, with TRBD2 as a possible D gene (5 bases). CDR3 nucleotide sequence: TGTGCCAGCAGCGTAGAGAGCCTAGCAGTTCAGTACTTC. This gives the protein CASSVESLAVQYF.